The 8 T cell receptor beta chains listed next were all sequenced from one sample in a study of control samples from healthy donors and cancer patients. Profiled with immunoSEQ multiplex PCR; TCRdb holds only in-frame clones, not every one. The table records 45,000 to 60,000 clones, around nine tenths of them present only once. Sequenced: PBMCs. The receptors were gathered from a young man with colorectal cancer.

Here the CDR3 reads CASSLSWTGPPYEQYF. The DNA of the CDR3 is TGTGCCAGCAGCCTAAGCTGGACAGGACCTCCCTACGAGCAGTACTTC. This sequence joins TRBV7-2 and TRBJ2-7; 7 positions agree with TRBD1. Trimming at V came to 5 bases and at J to 2 bases, leaving 12 bases not matched to a gene. Germline V lookup: CDR1 SGHTA, CDR2 FQGNSA. The CDR3 length is 16 residues.

V is TRBV12-5 and J is TRBJ1-2; D gene uncertain. V dropped 6 bases and J dropped 3 bases, with 14 bases sitting between them. Per the germline V gene, CDR1 is LGHNT and CDR2 is FRNRAP. This CDR3 is built from 14 residues. DNA for the CDR3: TGTGCTAGTGGCACCCGGGAGTCGGACTATGGCTACACCTTC. Its protein is CASGTRESDYGYTF.

V usage is TRBV24-1 and J usage is TRBJ2-3, with TRBD1 matching over 7 bases. This CDR3 spans 16 amino acids. Germline-derived CDR1 and CDR2 are KGHDR and SFDVKD. V lost 0 bases to trimming and J lost 1 base; unmatched junction nucleotides: 3. The CDR3 DNA is TGTGCCACCAGTGATTTGGCCGGGACAGGCACAGATACGCAGTATTTT. This gives the protein CATSDLAGTGTDTQYF.

The genes are TRBV30 and TRBJ2-1; tentative D call: TRBD2 (6 bases). The CDR3 has 16 amino acids. Deletions cut 0 bases from V and 4 bases from J, with 16 bases between. The germline CDR1 and CDR2 sequences are GTSNPN and SVGIG (reference sequence). CDR3 in DNA: TGTGCCTGGAGTGTACTAGTGGCTAGCGTGTACAATGAGCAGTTCTTC. This gives the protein CAWSVLVASVYNEQFF.

The chain employs TRBV14 and TRBJ2-2, with 13 bases lining up with TRBD2. Germline CDR1 SGHDN, CDR2 FVKESK. The V segment lost 4 bases and the J segment 4 bases; nucleotides outside the gene matches: 12. This CDR3 comprises 19 residues. The CDR3 DNA reads TGTGCCAGCAGCCGTGAACTAGGACTAGCGGGGGTGTCCACCGGGGAGCTGTTTTTT. Translating it yields CASSRELGLAGVSTGELFF.

The genes are TRBV12-3 or TRBV12-4 and TRBJ1-1; D uncertain. The CDR3 loop spans 12 amino acids. The V end was cut by 5 bases, the J end by 6 bases, with 10 bases between. The CDR3, as DNA: TGTGCCAGCAGTGGGGAACGGGCTGAAGCTTTCTTT. Protein sequence: CASSGERAEAFF.

This chain connects TRBV12-3 or TRBV12-4 to TRBJ1-5; tentatively, D is TRBD1 (6 bases). This CDR3 is 12 amino acids long. V lost 5 bases to trimming and J lost 15 bases, with 17 bases between them. The CDR3 nucleotides are TGTGCCAGCAGTGTTCAGGGGTGGGATTTGCATTTT. Residues: CASSVQGWDLHF.

The chain has TRBV9 and TRBJ2-7; 7 nucleotides match TRBD1. The trim removed 3 bases at V and 4 bases at J, leaving 7 bases unmatched. CDR1 and CDR2 from the germline V gene are SGDLS and YYNGEE. The CDR3 is 14 residues long. The CDR3 protein is CASSAGQVGYEQYF. In DNA form, the CDR3 reads TGTGCCAGCAGCGCAGGACAGGTCGGGTACGAGCAGTACTTC.